These T cell receptor beta chains were read from a single sample in a study of CD8 T cells in Susac syndrome. TCRdb used MiXCR to reprocess the immunoSEQ multiplex PCR reads, holding one entry per CDR3 protein. The sample includes tens of thousands of distinct CDR3 sequences, about 95% of them seen just once. Input material: CD8+ T cells from PBMCs. The receptors here all came from a human donor with multiple sclerosis. CDR3s leave out the opening cysteine and the closing phenylalanine or tryptophan.

v_call: TRBV27
j_call: TRBJ2-7
cdr3_aa: ASSFATSGEQY

v_call: TRBV20-1
j_call: TRBJ1-2
cdr3_aa: SARDNPYGYT

v_call: TRBV28
j_call: TRBJ1-3
cdr3_aa: ASSHGQVYAGNTIY

v_call: TRBV7-3
j_call: TRBJ1-1
cdr3_aa: ASSLTRGSTEAF

v_call: TRBV5-4
j_call: TRBJ1-2
cdr3_aa: ASSLASPRGQSYGYT

v_call: TRBV2
j_call: TRBJ2-7
cdr3_aa: ASTHTTSGYEQY

v_call: TRBV6-1
j_call: TRBJ2-5
cdr3_aa: ASSSRSGKAETQY

v_call: TRBV4-1
j_call: TRBJ2-7
cdr3_aa: ASSHQVSTYEQY

v_call: TRBV30
j_call: TRBJ2-2
cdr3_aa: ALQGGTGELF

v_call: TRBV13
j_call: TRBJ2-7
cdr3_aa: ASSLGTPNYEQY

v_call: TRBV11-2
j_call: TRBJ2-7
cdr3_aa: ASSFTEVSTYEQY

v_call: TRBV12-3/TRBV12-4
j_call: TRBJ2-1
cdr3_aa: ASSLGPGSYNEQF

v_call: TRBV10-1
j_call: TRBJ1-4
cdr3_aa: AIPGQGHEKLF

v_call: TRBV6-6
j_call: TRBJ2-7
cdr3_aa: ASSYPMGNRAYEQY

v_call: TRBV5-1
j_call: TRBJ1-2
cdr3_aa: ASSSDPGQLPYGYT

v_call: TRBV2
j_call: TRBJ2-7
cdr3_aa: ASSEQAVGADEQY

v_call: TRBV9
j_call: TRBJ1-3
cdr3_aa: ASSTASSGNTIY

v_call: TRBV12-5
j_call: TRBJ1-1
cdr3_aa: ASGLTAEAEAF

v_call: TRBV6-2/TRBV6-3
j_call: TRBJ1-1
cdr3_aa: ATQQGENTEAF

v_call: TRBV7-9
j_call: TRBJ2-4
cdr3_aa: ASRGLGTGGNIQY

v_call: TRBV27
j_call: TRBJ2-3
cdr3_aa: ASSPLKGGGTDTQY

v_call: TRBV27
j_call: TRBJ2-7
cdr3_aa: ASSPTGSYEQY

v_call: TRBV9
j_call: TRBJ2-2
cdr3_aa: ASSAPAGDSGELF

v_call: TRBV4-2
j_call: TRBJ1-2
cdr3_aa: ASSHVDRHDYT

v_call: TRBV27
j_call: TRBJ2-3
cdr3_aa: ASSWESTDTQY

v_call: TRBV19
j_call: TRBJ2-4
cdr3_aa: ASSRTSGGNRIQY

v_call: TRBV5-6
j_call: TRBJ1-2
cdr3_aa: ASSPGPINYGYT

v_call: TRBV20-1
j_call: TRBJ1-1
cdr3_aa: SALDIENTEAF

v_call: TRBV20-1
j_call: TRBJ1-2
cdr3_aa: SARGETGLGYT

v_call: TRBV12-3/TRBV12-4
j_call: TRBJ1-1
cdr3_aa: ASSFIILEVTGGDTEAF

v_call: TRBV27
j_call: TRBJ1-2
cdr3_aa: ASSTAGGNYGYT

v_call: TRBV5-1
j_call: TRBJ1-1
cdr3_aa: ASSLGGGAYTEAF

v_call: TRBV28
j_call: TRBJ2-1
cdr3_aa: ASSFGGPSYNNEQF

v_call: TRBV11-2
j_call: TRBJ2-5
cdr3_aa: ASSLSSAGQETQY

v_call: TRBV20-1
j_call: TRBJ2-7
cdr3_aa: SARPDGNYEQY